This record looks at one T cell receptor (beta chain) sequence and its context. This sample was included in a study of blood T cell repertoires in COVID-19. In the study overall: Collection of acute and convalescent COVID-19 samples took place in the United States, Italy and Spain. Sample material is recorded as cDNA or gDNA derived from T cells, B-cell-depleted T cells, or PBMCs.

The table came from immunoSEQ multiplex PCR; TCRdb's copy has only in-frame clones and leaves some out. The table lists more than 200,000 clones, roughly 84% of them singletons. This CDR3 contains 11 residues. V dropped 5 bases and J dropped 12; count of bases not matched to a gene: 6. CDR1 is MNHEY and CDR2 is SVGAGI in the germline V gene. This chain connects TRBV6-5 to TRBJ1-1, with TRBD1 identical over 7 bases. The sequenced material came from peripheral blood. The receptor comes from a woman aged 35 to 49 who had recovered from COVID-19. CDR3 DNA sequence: TGTGCCAGCAGTCGGGACAGACAGACTTTCTTT. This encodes CASSRDRQTFF.